The entry below gives a single T cell receptor beta chain sequence along with its context. The V gene's germline CDR1 is LNHDA and CDR2 SQIVND (reference sequence). The CDR3 loop spans 13 amino acids. V was shortened by 5 bases and J by 3 bases, with 10 bases between the two germline ends. The sample is drawn from a study of blood T cell repertoires in COVID-19. In the original processing: Researchers report that nucleated cell counts were estimated from reference gene primer amplification. Clones were sequenced by immunoSEQ multiplex PCR, and TCRdb holds only the in-frame ones, with some missing. The DNA gave D and trimming, while V, J and clone size come from that table. The sample yields about 380,000 clones, more than 65% seen once.

The chain uses TRBV19 and TRBJ1-1; D is uncertain. Sequenced sample: peripheral blood. The source is a human donor with acute or convalescent COVID-19. The donor label of this sample is uncertain. The CDR3 sequence: CASSPNKYTEAFF. In DNA form, the CDR3 reads TGTGCCAGTAGTCCAAACAAGTACACTGAAGCTTTCTTT.